This T cell receptor beta chain was obtained from a study of OX40 agonist ivuxolimab in advanced cancers. Study-level background: Patients received the agonistic anti-OX40 (CD134) antibody ivuxolimab. The eligibility criteria allowed prior anti-PD-1, anti-PD-L1 or anti-CTLA-4 therapy, and 40% had some.

Sequencing was performed with immunoSEQ multiplex PCR; in TCRdb, only in-frame clones are kept and a portion is missing. Altogether some 74,000 clones are present, about 92% being singletons, with the ten largest covering around 0.34%. Points on this clone: Antigen: not known.

Germline values: CDR1 LNHDA, CDR2 SQIVND (reference sequence). V was shortened by 5 bases and J by 4 bases, with 14 bases between the two germline ends. The CDR3 has 14 amino acids. Findings and caveats of the study: Dose levels from 0.1 to 3.0 mg/kg saw CD4+ and CD8+ blood T cells expand clonally by week 6.

The chain couples TRBV19 to TRBJ1-2; D remains ambiguous. The sequence was obtained from an adult with an advanced solid tumor such as melanoma, head and neck, liver or kidney cancer. The sequences come from CD4+ or CD8+ T cells sorted from blood, collected in a trial of the OX40 agonist ivuxolimab. CDR3 sequence reads: CASSGLGTVYGYTF. CDR3 in DNA: TGTGCCAGTAGTGGCCTCGGCACAGTCTATGGCTACACCTTC.